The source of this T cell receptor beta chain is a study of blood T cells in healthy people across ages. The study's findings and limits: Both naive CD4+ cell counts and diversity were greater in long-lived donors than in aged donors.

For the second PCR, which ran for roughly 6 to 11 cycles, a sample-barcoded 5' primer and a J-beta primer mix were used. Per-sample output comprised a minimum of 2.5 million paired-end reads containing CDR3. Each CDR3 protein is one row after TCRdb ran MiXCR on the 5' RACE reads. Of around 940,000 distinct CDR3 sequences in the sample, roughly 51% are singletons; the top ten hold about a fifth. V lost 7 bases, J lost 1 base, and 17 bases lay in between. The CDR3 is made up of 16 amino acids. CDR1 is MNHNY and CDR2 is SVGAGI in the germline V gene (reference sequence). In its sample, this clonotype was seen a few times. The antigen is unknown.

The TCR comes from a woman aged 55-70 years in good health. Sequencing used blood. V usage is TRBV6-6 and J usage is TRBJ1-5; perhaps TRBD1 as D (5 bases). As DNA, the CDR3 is TGTGCCAGCACCAGAGAAGGGGTCGGGAGCAATCAGCCCCAGCATTTT. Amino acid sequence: CASTREGVGSNQPQHF.